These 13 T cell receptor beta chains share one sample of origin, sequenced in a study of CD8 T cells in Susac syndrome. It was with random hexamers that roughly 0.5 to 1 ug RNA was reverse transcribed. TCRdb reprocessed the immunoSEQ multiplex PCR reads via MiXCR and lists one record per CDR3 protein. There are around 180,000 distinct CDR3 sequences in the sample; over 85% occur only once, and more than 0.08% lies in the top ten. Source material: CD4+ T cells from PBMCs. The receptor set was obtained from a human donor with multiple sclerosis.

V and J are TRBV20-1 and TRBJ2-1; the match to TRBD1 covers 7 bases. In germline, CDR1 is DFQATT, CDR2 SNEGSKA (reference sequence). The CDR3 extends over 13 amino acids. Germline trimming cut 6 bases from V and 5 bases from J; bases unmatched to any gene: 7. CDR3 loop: CSAYRGVHNEQFF. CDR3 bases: TGCAGTGCCTACAGGGGAGTCCACAATGAGCAGTTCTTC.

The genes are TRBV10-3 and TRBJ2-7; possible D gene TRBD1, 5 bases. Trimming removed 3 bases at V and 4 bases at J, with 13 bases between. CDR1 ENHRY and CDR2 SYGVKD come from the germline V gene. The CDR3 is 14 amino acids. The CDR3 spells CAISDLRTGYEQYF. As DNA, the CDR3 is TGTGCCATCAGTGACCTCCGTACAGGTTACGAGCAGTACTTC.

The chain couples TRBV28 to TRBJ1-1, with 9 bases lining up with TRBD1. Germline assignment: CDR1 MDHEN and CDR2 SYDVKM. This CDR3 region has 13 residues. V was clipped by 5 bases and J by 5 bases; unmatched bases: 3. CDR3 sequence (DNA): TGTGCCAGCAGTGGGACAGGGAGAACTGAAGCTTTCTTT. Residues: CASSGTGRTEAFF.

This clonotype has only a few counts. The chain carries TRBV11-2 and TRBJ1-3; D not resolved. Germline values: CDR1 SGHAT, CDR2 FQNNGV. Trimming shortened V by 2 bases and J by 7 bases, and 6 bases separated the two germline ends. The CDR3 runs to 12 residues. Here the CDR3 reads CASSLSGNTIYF. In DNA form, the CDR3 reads TGTGCCAGCAGCTTAAGTGGGAACACCATATATTTT.

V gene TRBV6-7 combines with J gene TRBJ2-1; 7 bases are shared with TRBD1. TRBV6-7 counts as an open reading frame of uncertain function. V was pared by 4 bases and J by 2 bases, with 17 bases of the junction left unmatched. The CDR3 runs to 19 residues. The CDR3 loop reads CASSFMGTAGVQTYNEQFF. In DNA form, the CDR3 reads TGTGCCAGCAGTTTCATGGGGACAGCCGGGGTCCAAACCTACAATGAGCAGTTCTTC.

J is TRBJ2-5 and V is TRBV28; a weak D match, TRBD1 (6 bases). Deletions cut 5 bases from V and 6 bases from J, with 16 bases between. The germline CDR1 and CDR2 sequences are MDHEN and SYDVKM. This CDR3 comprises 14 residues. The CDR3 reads CASSRESGAQTQYF. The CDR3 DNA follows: TGTGCCAGCAGTCGGGAATCAGGGGCGCAGACCCAGTACTTC.

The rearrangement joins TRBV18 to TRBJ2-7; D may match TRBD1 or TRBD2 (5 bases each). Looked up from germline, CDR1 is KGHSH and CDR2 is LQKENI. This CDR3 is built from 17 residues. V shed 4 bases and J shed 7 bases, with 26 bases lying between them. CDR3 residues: CASSRQLGTGAEGEQYF. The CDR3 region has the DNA TGTGCCAGCTCACGTCAACTGGGGACCGGCGCGGAAGGGGAGCAGTACTTC.

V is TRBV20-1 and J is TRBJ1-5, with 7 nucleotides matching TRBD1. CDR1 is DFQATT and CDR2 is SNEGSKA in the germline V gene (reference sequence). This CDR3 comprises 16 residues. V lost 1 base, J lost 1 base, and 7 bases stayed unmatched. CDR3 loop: CSARVQGGTSNQPQHF. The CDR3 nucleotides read TGCAGTGCTAGAGTGCAGGGGGGAACCAGCAATCAGCCCCAGCATTTT.

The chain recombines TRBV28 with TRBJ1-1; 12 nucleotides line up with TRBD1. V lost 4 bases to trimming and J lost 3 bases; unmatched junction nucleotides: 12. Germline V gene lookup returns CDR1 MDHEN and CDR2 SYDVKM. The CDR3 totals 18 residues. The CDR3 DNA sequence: TGTGCCAGCAGTTCCGCGGGGACAGGGGGCTTCAGAGACACTGAAGCTTTCTTT. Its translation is CASSSAGTGGFRDTEAFF.

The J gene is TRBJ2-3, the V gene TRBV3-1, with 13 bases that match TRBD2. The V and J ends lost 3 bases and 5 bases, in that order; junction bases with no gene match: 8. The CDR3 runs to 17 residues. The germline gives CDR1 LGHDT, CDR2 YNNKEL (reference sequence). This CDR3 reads CASSQGGGLAGVDTQYF. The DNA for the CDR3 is TGTGCCAGCAGCCAGGGGGGTGGACTAGCGGGGGTAGATACGCAGTATTTT.

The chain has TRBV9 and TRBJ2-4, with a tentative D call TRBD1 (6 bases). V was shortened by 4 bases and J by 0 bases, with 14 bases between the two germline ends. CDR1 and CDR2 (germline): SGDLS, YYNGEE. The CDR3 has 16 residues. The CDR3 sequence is CASSPGTLIAKNIQYF. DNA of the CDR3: TGTGCCAGCAGCCCCGGGACATTGATAGCCAAAAACATTCAGTACTTC.

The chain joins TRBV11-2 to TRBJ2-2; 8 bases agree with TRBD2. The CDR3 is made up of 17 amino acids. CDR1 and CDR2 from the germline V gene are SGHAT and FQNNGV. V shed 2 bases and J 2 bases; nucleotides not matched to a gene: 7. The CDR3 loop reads CASSLTGSGVNTGELFF. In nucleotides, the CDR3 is TGTGCCAGCAGCTTAACCGGTAGCGGGGTAAACACCGGGGAGCTGTTTTTT.

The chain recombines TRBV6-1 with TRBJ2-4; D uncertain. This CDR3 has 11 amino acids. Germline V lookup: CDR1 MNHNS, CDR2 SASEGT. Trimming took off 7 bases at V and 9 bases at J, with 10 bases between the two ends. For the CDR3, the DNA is TGTGCCAGCACCGGTGGTTTCATTCAGTACTTC. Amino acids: CASTGGFIQYF.